This T cell receptor (beta chain) is drawn from a study of blood T cell repertoires in COVID-19. Across the whole study: Sites across the United States, Italy and Spain contributed samples from acute and convalescent COVID-19. The analysed material was cDNA or gDNA that came from T cells, B-cell-depleted T cells, or PBMCs.

Methods used by the authors: Amplification of reference gene primers provided the estimated nucleated cell counts. TCRdb keeps only in-frame clones here, not all; method: immunoSEQ multiplex PCR. V, J and clone size were drawn from that table, and D and trimming were deduced from the DNA. The sample consists of about 240,000 clones, about nine tenths of them appearing once. The length of the CDR3 is 16 residues. CDR1 is SGHDT, CDR2 YYEEEE, per germline. Trimming removed 4 bases at V and 7 bases at J, with 23 bases between. Specimen: peripheral blood. The rearrangement uses TRBV5-6 and TRBJ1-2; possibly TRBD1 for D (6 bases). The TCR was taken from a man aged 55 to 69 with acute or convalescent COVID-19. The CDR3 DNA reads as TGTGCCAGCAGCCCGACGGGGGGGGCGCGATCTAGTGGCTACACCTTC. Translating gives CASSPTGGARSSGYTF.